This T cell receptor beta chain was obtained from a study of T-cell reconstitution after alpha-beta-depleted transplantation in children. Preparation of the TCRbeta library involved a method that used unique molecular identifiers. TCRdb reprocessed the PCR reads with MiXCR, giving one entry per CDR3 protein. Of around 340,000 distinct CDR3 sequences in the sample, roughly 13% were seen once. This sample comprised PBMCs, obtained from the stem cell graft. This clonotype originated in a human donor who donated a stem cell graft to a child with Fanconi anemia.

The CDR3 DNA reads TGTGCCAGCCACCTGAGTGATCTCATGAACACTGAAGCTTTCTTT. Its protein product is CASHLSDLMNTEAFF. The chain combines TRBV7-6 with TRBJ1-1; D gene ambiguous. V was clipped by 8 bases and J by 0 bases, with 16 bases between them. Germline V lookup: CDR1 SGHVS, CDR2 FNYEAQ. The CDR3 extends over 15 amino acids.